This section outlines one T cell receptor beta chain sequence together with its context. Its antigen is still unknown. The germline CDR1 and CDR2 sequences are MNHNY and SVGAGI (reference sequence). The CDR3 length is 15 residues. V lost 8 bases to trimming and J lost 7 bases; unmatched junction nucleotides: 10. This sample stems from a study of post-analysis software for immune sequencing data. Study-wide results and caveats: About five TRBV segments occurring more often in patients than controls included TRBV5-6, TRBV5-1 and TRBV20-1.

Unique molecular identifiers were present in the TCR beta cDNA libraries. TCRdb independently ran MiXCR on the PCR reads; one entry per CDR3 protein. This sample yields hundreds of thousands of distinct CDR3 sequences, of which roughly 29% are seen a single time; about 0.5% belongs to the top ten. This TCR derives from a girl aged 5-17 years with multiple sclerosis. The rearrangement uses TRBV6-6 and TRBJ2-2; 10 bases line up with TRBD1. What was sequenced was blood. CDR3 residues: CASLYRDRGSGELFF. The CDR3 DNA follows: TGTGCCAGCCTTTACCGGGACAGGGGAAGCGGGGAGCTGTTTTTT.